The TCR beta chain described here comes from a study of radiation and T cells in renal cell carcinoma. Points from the study as a whole: In blood, top tumor clones expanded by 2 weeks, shrinking by 4. Baseline intratumoral clonotype presence is unknown without pretreatment biopsies.

The CDR3 length is 13 residues. CDR1 MDHEN and CDR2 SYDVKM come from the germline V gene. The V and J ends lost 3 bases and 1 base respectively, with 3 bases between them. Profiling relied on immunoSEQ multiplex PCR, and the TCRdb table lists in-frame clones only, not all of them. Counted here are roughly 100,000 clones, approximately 86% occurring once; the ten biggest clones make up approximately 7.9%. Time point: baseline pretreatment blood. Treatment of the sample: 15 Gy SBRT to primary tumor, nephrectomy 4 weeks later. After SBRT, blood was collected at 2 and 4 weeks, plus baseline. With regard to this clone: The antigen remains undetermined.

V is TRBV28 and J is TRBJ1-4; D gene ambiguous. Material: blood, obtained from a patient whose treatment included radiotherapy and nephrectomy. The clonotype comes from a man aged 45-65 years with renal cell carcinoma. DNA for the CDR3: TGTGCCAGCAGTTTTTTAACTAATGAAAAACTGTTTTTT. Translated, it gives CASSFLTNEKLFF.